Following are 6 T cell receptor beta chains from one sample sequenced in a study of cytomegalovirus exposure and HLA in healthy donors. The study ran its PCR with 60 Vbeta and 13 Jbeta primers. The repertoire was sequenced with immunoSEQ multiplex PCR; TCRdb's copy has only in-frame clones and lacks some. The sample is made up of some 41,000 clones, and the top ten hold approximately 6.2% of it. The specimen sequenced was PBMCs. These receptor sequences come from a man aged 25-40 years in good health and CMV-seronegative.

The rearrangement links TRBV6-1 to TRBJ2-3; 13 positions agree with TRBD2. Germline assignment: CDR1 MNHNS and CDR2 SASEGT. V was clipped by 2 bases and J by 4 bases; unmatched bases: 0. CDR3 length equals 15 residues. As DNA, the CDR3 is TGTGCCAGCAGTGAAACTAGCGGGGGGGCAGATACGCAGTATTTT. This codes for CASSETSGGADTQYF.

CDR3 in DNA: TGCGCCAGCAGCCAAGATCCGGGGAACGGCAATCAGCCCCAGCATTTT. Translation gives CASSQDPGNGNQPQHF. The rearrangement uses TRBV4-1 and TRBJ1-5; D not certain. Deletions cut 0 bases from V and 2 bases from J, with 11 bases between. CDR3 length: 16 amino acids. Germline V gene data show CDR1 as MGHRA and CDR2 as YSYEKL.

The rearrangement uses TRBV18 and TRBJ2-6; D uncertain. This CDR3 is built from 17 residues. Germline loops: CDR1 KGHSH, CDR2 LQKENI. Trimming took 3 bases from V and 2 from J, leaving 14 bases between them. DNA for the CDR3: TGTGCCAGCTCACCTCAGGCGACCATTGCTGGGGCCAACGTCCTGACTTTC. This gives the protein CASSPQATIAGANVLTF.

The J gene is TRBJ1-3, the V gene TRBV20-1, with no clear D. This CDR3 has 11 residues. The V end lost 2 bases, the J end lost 4 bases, and 3 bases lay between the germline ends. CDR1 is DFQATT, CDR2 SNEGSKA, per germline (reference sequence). CDR3: CSARQGNTIYF. In DNA, the CDR3 is TGCAGTGCTAGACAGGGAAACACCATATATTTT.

This rearrangement joins TRBV25-1 to TRBJ2-7, with D maybe TRBD1 (6 bases). CDR3 length: 13 residues. Trimming left V 3 bases short and J 2 bases short, with 8 bases between. The V gene's germline CDR1 is MGHDK and CDR2 SYGVNS. CDR3 coding DNA: TGTGCCAGCAGTGAGGCAGGGGCCTACGAGCAGTACTTC. It specifies CASSEAGAYEQYF.

V and J are TRBV18 and TRBJ2-2, with TRBD1 as a possible D gene (6 bases). Deletions cut 5 bases from V and 2 bases from J, with 15 bases between. This CDR3 region has 16 residues. Germline CDR1 is KGHSH and CDR2 is LQKENI. The chain's CDR3 is CASSRQAQTNTGELFF. DNA for the CDR3: TGTGCCAGCTCAAGACAGGCGCAGACCAACACCGGGGAGCTGTTTTTT.